This TCR beta chain was captured in a study of OX40 agonist ivuxolimab in advanced cancers. Overall study context: Intravenous ivuxolimab at 0.01 to 10 mg/kg was given to patients every 2 weeks. Age averaged 60 years (range about 20 to 80), and more than 80% were male.

Clones were sequenced by immunoSEQ multiplex PCR, and TCRdb holds only the in-frame ones, with some missing. The repertoire has around 80,000 clones, 65% to 85% of them found once; the top ten carry around 7.5%. This CDR3 has 13 amino acids. CDR1 SGHVS and CDR2 FNYEAQ come from the germline V gene. V gave up 4 bases and J gave up 3 bases; unmatched junction bases: 3. This TCR was sampled from an adult with an advanced solid tumor such as melanoma, head and neck, liver or kidney cancer. The sample was CD4+ or CD8+ T cells sorted from blood, taken in a trial of the OX40 agonist ivuxolimab. The chain is built from TRBV7-6 and TRBJ2-7; 7 bases line up with TRBD1. CDR3 sequence (DNA): TGTGCCAGCAGCTCCGGGACAGTCTACGAGCAGTACTTC. It codes for CASSSGTVYEQYF.